These 23 T cell receptor beta chains came from one sample sequenced in a study of identical twins. Each CDR3 protein is one row after TCRdb ran MiXCR on the 5' RACE reads. This sample has around 500,000 distinct CDR3 sequences, with 13% to 15% found just once. The data also belong to a second study, concerning yellow fever vaccine responses in identical twins.

The sample was CD4+ T cells sorted from blood. These receptor sequences come from a woman aged 18-30 years in good health.

This clonotype was picked up a small number of times. J is TRBJ2-5 and V is TRBV10-3; 9 bases fit TRBD2. The V gene's germline CDR1 is ENHRY and CDR2 SYGVKD. Trimming removed 5 bases from V and 5 bases from J; junction bases left unmatched: 9. The CDR3 totals 15 residues. CDR3 in DNA: TGTGCCATCAGTCCTTTAGCGGGAGCGGGGGAGACCCAGTACTTC. Translated, it gives CAISPLAGAGETQYF.

This clonotype was seen only a few times. The chain has TRBV28 and TRBJ2-7, with 7 bases that match TRBD2. From germline, CDR1 is MDHEN and CDR2 SYDVKM. The CDR3 contains 16 residues. After removal of 8 bases from V and 5 bases from J, the junction contained 18 bases not matched to a gene. CDR3 bases: TGTGCCAGCTTTCACCTCTTGGGGGGAGGGCCCCACGAGCAGTACTTC. It encodes CASFHLLGGGPHEQYF.

This clonotype was observed a few times. V is TRBV5-1 and J is TRBJ2-1; D call uncertain. Trimming pared 0 bases from V and 8 bases from J, leaving 9 bases between. The CDR3 is 13 residues long. CDR1 and CDR2 (germline): SGHRS, YFSETQ. The CDR3 DNA reads as TGCGCCAGCAGCTTGGATTCCGGGCATGAGCAGTTCTTC. This encodes CASSLDSGHEQFF. Full variable domain (outside the CDR3, taken from reference TRBV5-1 and TRBJ2-1): KAGVTQTPRYLIKTRGQQVTLSCSPISGHRSVSWYQQTPGQGLQFLFEYFSETQRNKGNFPGRFSGRQFSNSRSEMNVSTLELGDSALYLCASSLDSGHEQFFGPGTRLTVL.

The V call is TRBV28, the J call TRBJ2-3, with 11 bases lining up with TRBD2. Germline V gene sequence: CDR1 MDHEN, CDR2 SYDVKM. The CDR3 length is 18 residues. Losses at the gene ends were 5 bases for V and 3 bases for J; bases not matched to a gene: 13. CDR3 DNA: TGTGCCAGCAGTACCTCACCGGGTAGCGGGGGGGCTACAGATACGCAGTATTTT. Residues: CASSTSPGSGGATDTQYF.

This chain joins TRBV19 and TRBJ2-1; no reliable D call. Germline V gene sequence: CDR1 LNHDA, CDR2 SQIVND (reference sequence). V lost 7 bases and J lost 7, with 11 bases in between. The CDR3 consists of 12 residues. The CDR3: CASKEIGNEQFF. In DNA, the CDR3 is TGTGCCAGTAAGGAGATCGGGAATGAGCAGTTCTTC.

The J gene is TRBJ2-2, the V gene TRBV9; 7 bases match TRBD1. There are 17 residues in the CDR3. Losses at the gene ends were 3 bases for V and 3 bases for J; bases not matched to a gene: 11. Looked up from germline, CDR1 is SGDLS and CDR2 is YYNGEE. The CDR3 is CASSAPPGQGDTGELFF. In nucleotides, the CDR3 is TGTGCCAGCAGCGCCCCTCCGGGGCAGGGGGACACCGGGGAGCTGTTTTTT.

The V gene is TRBV3-1, the J gene TRBJ2-7; TRBD1 aligns across 9 bases. This CDR3 region has 17 residues. The ends lost 4 bases at V and 5 bases at J; junction bases unmatched: 15. CDR1 is LGHDT, CDR2 YNNKEL, per germline (reference sequence). CDR3 in DNA: TGTGCCAGCAGCCCCCCATCACCGGGACAGGGTTTTAACGAGCAGTACTTC. Translating it yields CASSPPSPGQGFNEQYF.

This clonotype was counted many times. The chain has TRBV6-6 and TRBJ1-5, with a tentative D call TRBD1 (5 bases). From germline, CDR1 is MNHNY and CDR2 SVGAGI (reference sequence). V was clipped by 4 bases and J by 9 bases, with 19 bases between them. This CDR3 has 15 amino acids. The CDR3 coding sequence is TGTGCCAGCAGTTCTCCCGGGACCGGGTATCGGCCCCAGCATTTT. Amino acids: CASSSPGTGYRPQHF.

V gene TRBV11-1 combines with J gene TRBJ2-2; D could derive from TRBD1 or TRBD2 (5 bases each). This CDR3 is built from 18 residues. V dropped 3 bases and J dropped 0 bases, with 17 bases sitting between them. Germline CDR1 is SGHAT and CDR2 is FQDESV (reference sequence). The CDR3 region has the DNA TGTGCCAGCAGCTTTAAAATGCCGGGACCCTCGAACACCGGGGAGCTGTTTTTT. It encodes CASSFKMPGPSNTGELFF.

The V gene is TRBV7-9, the J gene TRBJ2-5; 8 bases are shared with TRBD1. The CDR3 consists of 13 residues. The trim removed 5 bases at V and 4 bases at J, leaving 3 bases unmatched. Germline V gene sequence: CDR1 SEHNR, CDR2 FQNEAQ (reference sequence). CDR3 DNA sequence: TGTGCCAGCAGCAGACAGGGGAGAGAGACCCAGTACTTC. This codes for CASSRQGRETQYF.

The genes are TRBV9 and TRBJ2-7; possible D gene TRBD2, 5 bases. Trimming left V 4 bases short and J 0 bases short, with 8 bases between. CDR1 is SGDLS, CDR2 YYNGEE, per germline. The CDR3 contains 13 residues. CDR3 loop: CASSTDFSYEQYF. The CDR3 nucleotides read TGTGCCAGCAGCACGGACTTCTCCTACGAGCAGTACTTC. Full variable domain (outside the CDR3, taken from reference TRBV9 and TRBJ2-7): DSGVTQTPKHLITATGQRVTLRCSPRSGDLSVYWYQQSLDQGLQFLIQYYNGEERAKGNILERFSAQQFPDLHSELNLSSLELGDSALYFCASSTDFSYEQYFGPGTRLTVT.

A few counts support this clonotype. This chain joins TRBV28 and TRBJ2-7, with 10 bases matching TRBD1. The CDR3 runs to 19 residues. The germline V gene has CDR1 MDHEN and CDR2 SYDVKM. V lost 2 bases to trimming and J lost 5 bases; unmatched junction nucleotides: 18. The CDR3 region is CASSLHRDRGGWEENEQYF. The DNA for the CDR3 is TGTGCCAGCAGTTTACACCGGGACAGGGGTGGTTGGGAAGAAAACGAGCAGTACTTC.

The chain couples TRBV24-1 to TRBJ2-7; a possible D gene is TRBD2 (5 bases). Germline V gives CDR1 KGHDR, CDR2 SFDVKD. V shed 0 bases and J shed 3 bases, with 5 bases lying between them. The CDR3 covers 13 residues. The CDR3 is CATSDLRGYEQYF. The CDR3 bases are TGTGCCACCAGTGATTTGCGGGGCTACGAGCAGTACTTC.

This clonotype was observed a handful of times. J is TRBJ1-1 and V is TRBV7-3; TRBD1 is a possible D gene (5 bases). V was clipped by 5 bases and J by 0 bases, with 10 bases between them. CDR3 length equals 14 residues. The germline CDR1 and CDR2 sequences are SGHTA and FQGTGA. Here the CDR3 reads CASSPGHLNTEAFF. Here the CDR3 DNA reads TGTGCCAGCAGCCCAGGACACCTGAACACTGAAGCTTTCTTT. Drawing the rest from reference TRBV7-3 and TRBJ1-1, the complete variable domain is GAGVSQTPSNKVTEKGKYVELRCDPISGHTALYWYRQSLGQGPEFLIYFQGTGAADDSGLPNDRFFAVRPEGSVSTLKIQRTERGDSAVYLCASSPGHLNTEAFFGQGTRLTVV.

This clonotype was observed many times. The rearrangement joins TRBV7-2 to TRBJ2-1, with D unclear. Germline V gene sequence: CDR1 SGHTA, CDR2 FQGNSA. Trimming took 1 base from V and 12 from J, leaving 7 bases between them. CDR3 length: 11 residues. The CDR3 loop reads CASSLVDMQFF. The CDR3 nucleotides read TGTGCCAGCAGCTTAGTAGATATGCAGTTCTTC.

There are many counts of this clonotype. The genes are TRBV7-2 and TRBJ1-1, with 10 bases that match TRBD1. Trimming cost V 4 bases and J 2 bases; bases outside gene matches: 4. Germline V gives CDR1 SGHTA, CDR2 FQGNSA. This CDR3 has 15 amino acids. In DNA, the CDR3 is TGTGCCAGCAGCTGGCGGGACAGGGGAAACACTGAAGCTTTCTTT. Amino acid sequence: CASSWRDRGNTEAFF.

This clonotype was counted a few times. The CDR3 protein is CASSQGASPTYEQYF. The CDR3 coding sequence is TGTGCCAGCAGCCAAGGTGCGAGCCCCACCTACGAGCAGTACTTC. V usage is TRBV3-1 and J usage is TRBJ2-7; the D is unclear. CDR1 and CDR2 from the germline V gene are LGHDT and YNNKEL (reference sequence). V was cut by 1 base and J by 2 bases, with 12 bases left in between. This CDR3 comprises 15 residues.

The rearrangement joins TRBV21-1 to TRBJ2-1. TRBV21-1 is shown as a pseudogene. CDR3 length equals 12 residues. CDR3 amino acids: CASSKVENEQFF. CDR3 sequence (DNA): TGTGCCAGCAGCAAAGTTGAGAATGAGCAGTTCTTC.

The chain employs TRBV6-1 and TRBJ1-2; TRBD1 agrees at 9 bases. Germline assignment: CDR1 MNHNS and CDR2 SASEGT. CDR3 size: 16 residues. V lost 3 bases and J lost 5; bases outside the gene matches: 10. The CDR3 bases are TGTGCCAGCAGTGACCCGCTTGACAGGGGGGGATATGGCTACACCTTC. It translates to CASSDPLDRGGYGYTF.

The V and J genes are TRBV7-2 and TRBJ1-2; TRBD1 aligns across 7 bases. CDR1 is SGHTA, CDR2 FQGNSA, per germline. V was clipped by 8 bases and J by 4 bases; unmatched bases: 16. The CDR3 loop spans 16 amino acids. The DNA of the CDR3 is TGTGCCAGCTCCGAAGGGGGCGCGGGGCTTCCCTATGGCTACACCTTC. Translating gives CASSEGGAGLPYGYTF. Drawing the rest from reference TRBV7-2 and TRBJ1-2, the complete variable domain is GAGVSQSPSNKVTEKGKDVELRCDPISGHTALYWYRQSLGQGLEFLIYFQGNSAPDKSGLPSDRFSAERTGGSVSTLTIQRTQQEDSAVYLCASSEGGAGLPYGYTFGSGTRLTVV.

The chain is built from TRBV3-1 and TRBJ1-4; possible D gene TRBD1, 5 bases. The CDR3 runs 15 residues. CDR1 and CDR2 from the germline V gene are LGHDT and YNNKEL (reference sequence). V was shortened by 4 bases and J by 14 bases, with 23 bases between the two germline ends. The CDR3, as DNA: TGTGCCAGCAGCCCCCGCCCTGGGGACGAAAGAGGGCTGTTTTTT. It encodes CASSPRPGDERGLFF.

The genes are TRBV27 and TRBJ2-3; 8 positions match TRBD2. Germline-derived CDR1 and CDR2 are MNHEY and SMNVEV (reference sequence). Germline trimming cut 2 bases from V and 0 bases from J; bases unmatched to any gene: 4. This CDR3 comprises 16 residues. The CDR3 reads CASSLARGVSTDTQYF. The DNA for the CDR3 is TGTGCCAGCAGTTTAGCGCGGGGGGTTAGCACAGATACGCAGTATTTT.

For the CDR3, the DNA is TGTGCCAACCACCGGGACGACGACACTGGAAACACCATATATTTT. Translating gives CANHRDDDTGNTIYF. The V gene is TRBV7-4, the J gene TRBJ1-3; D is possibly TRBD1 (5 bases). Germline V gene data show CDR1 as SGHVT and CDR2 as SQSDAQ. V was shortened by 10 bases and J by 2 bases, with 18 bases between the two germline ends. The CDR3 has 15 amino acids.